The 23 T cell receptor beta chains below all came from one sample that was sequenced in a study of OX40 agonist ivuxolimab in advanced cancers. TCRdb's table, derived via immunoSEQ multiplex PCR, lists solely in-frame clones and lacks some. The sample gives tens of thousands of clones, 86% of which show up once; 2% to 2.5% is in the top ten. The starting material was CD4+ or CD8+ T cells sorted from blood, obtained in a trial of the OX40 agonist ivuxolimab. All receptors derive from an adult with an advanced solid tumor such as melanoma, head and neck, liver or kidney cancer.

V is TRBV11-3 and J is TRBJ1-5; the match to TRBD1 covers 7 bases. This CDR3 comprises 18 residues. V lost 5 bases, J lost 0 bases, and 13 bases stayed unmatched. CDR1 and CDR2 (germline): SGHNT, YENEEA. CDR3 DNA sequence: TGTGCCAGCAGCCCCAGGGAAGGACAGGAAAATAGCAATCAGCCCCAGCATTTT. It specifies CASSPREGQENSNQPQHF.

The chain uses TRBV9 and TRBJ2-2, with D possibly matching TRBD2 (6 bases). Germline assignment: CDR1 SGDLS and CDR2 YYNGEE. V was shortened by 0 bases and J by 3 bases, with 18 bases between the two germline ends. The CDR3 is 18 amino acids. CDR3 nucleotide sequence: TGTGCCAGCAGCGTAGAATATATGACGGGAGTCTACACCGGGGAGCTGTTTTTT. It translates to CASSVEYMTGVYTGELFF.

The CDR3 is CASSVKALTGLGRPQHF. The CDR3 DNA reads TGTGCCAGCAGCGTAAAGGCCCTGACAGGATTGGGGAGGCCCCAGCATTTT. The V gene is TRBV5-6, the J gene TRBJ1-5, with D maybe TRBD1 (6 bases). The CDR3 has 17 amino acids. Trimming left V 4 bases short and J 9 bases short, with 26 bases between. CDR1 is SGHDT and CDR2 is YYEEEE in the germline V gene. Full variable domain (missing parts from reference TRBV5-6 and TRBJ1-5): DAGVTQSPTHLIKTRGQQVTLRCSPKSGHDTVSWYQQALGQGPQFIFQYYEEEERQRGNFPDRFSGHQFPNYSSELNVNALLLGDSALYLCASSVKALTGLGRPQHFGDGTRLSIL.

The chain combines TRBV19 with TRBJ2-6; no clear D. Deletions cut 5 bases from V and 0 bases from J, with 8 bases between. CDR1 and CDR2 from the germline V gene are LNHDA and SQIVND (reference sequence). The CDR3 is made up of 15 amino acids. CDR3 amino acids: CASSATVSGANVLTF. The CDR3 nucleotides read TGTGCCAGTAGTGCTACAGTCTCTGGGGCCAACGTCCTGACTTTC. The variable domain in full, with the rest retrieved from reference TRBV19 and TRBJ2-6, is DGGITQSPKYLFRKEGQNVTLSCEQNLNHDAMYWYRQDPGQGLRLIYYSQIVNDFQKGDIAEGYSVSREKKESFPLTVTSAQKNPTAFYLCASSATVSGANVLTFGAGSRLTVL.

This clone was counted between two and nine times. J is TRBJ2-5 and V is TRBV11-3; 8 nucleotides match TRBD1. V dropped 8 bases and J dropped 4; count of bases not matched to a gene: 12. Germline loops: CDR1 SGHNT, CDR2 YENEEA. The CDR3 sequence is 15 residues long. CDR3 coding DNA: TGTGCCAGCTCTGCTGGACAGGGATCGCCAGAGACCCAGTACTTC. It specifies CASSAGQGSPETQYF.

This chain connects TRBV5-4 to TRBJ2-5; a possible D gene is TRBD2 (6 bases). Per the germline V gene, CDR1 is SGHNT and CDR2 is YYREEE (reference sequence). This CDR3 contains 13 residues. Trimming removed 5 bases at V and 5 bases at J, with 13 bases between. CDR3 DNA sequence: TGTGCCAGCAGGGGGGGTTCTGATGAGACCCAGTACTTC. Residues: CASRGGSDETQYF. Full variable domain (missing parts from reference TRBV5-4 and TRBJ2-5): ETGVTQSPTHLIKTRGQQVTLRCSSQSGHNTVSWYQQALGQGPQFIFQYYREEENGRGNFPPRFSGLQFPNYSSELNVNALELDDSALYLCASRGGSDETQYFGPGTRLLVL.

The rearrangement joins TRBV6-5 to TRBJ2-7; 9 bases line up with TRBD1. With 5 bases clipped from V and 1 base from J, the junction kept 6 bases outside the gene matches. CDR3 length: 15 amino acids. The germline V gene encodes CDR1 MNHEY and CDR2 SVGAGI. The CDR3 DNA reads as TGTGCCAGCAGTCTCGGGACAGGGCGGTCCTACGAGCAGTACTTC. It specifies CASSLGTGRSYEQYF.

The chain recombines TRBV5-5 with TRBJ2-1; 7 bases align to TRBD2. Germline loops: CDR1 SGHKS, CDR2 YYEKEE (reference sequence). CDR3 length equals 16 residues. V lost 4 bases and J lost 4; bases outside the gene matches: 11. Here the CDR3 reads CASSPSVGLNYNEQFF. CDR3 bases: TGTGCCAGCAGCCCATCAGTGGGACTAAATTACAATGAGCAGTTCTTC. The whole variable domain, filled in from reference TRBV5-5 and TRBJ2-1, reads DAGVTQSPTHLIKTRGQQVTLRCSPISGHKSVSWYQQVLGQGPQFIFQYYEKEERGRGNFPDRFSARQFPNYSSELNVNALLLGDSALYLCASSPSVGLNYNEQFFGPGTRLTVL.

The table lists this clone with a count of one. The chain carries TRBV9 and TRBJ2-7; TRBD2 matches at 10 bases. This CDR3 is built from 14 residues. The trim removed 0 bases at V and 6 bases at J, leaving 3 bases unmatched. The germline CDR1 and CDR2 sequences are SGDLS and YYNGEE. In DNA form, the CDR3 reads TGTGCCAGCAGCGTAGAAGCGGGAGGGGGCGAGCAGTACTTC. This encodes CASSVEAGGGEQYF.

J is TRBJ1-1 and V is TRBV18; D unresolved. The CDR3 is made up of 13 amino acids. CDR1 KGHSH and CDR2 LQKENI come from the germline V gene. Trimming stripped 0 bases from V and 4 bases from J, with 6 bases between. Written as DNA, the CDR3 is TGTGCCAGCTCACCACCCACGGTCACTGAAGCTTTCTTT. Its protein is CASSPPTVTEAFF.

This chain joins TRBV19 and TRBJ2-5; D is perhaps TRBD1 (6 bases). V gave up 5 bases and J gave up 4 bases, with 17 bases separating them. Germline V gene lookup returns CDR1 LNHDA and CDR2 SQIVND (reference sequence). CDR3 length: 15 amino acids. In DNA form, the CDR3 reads TGTGCCAGTAGTCAACAGGGATGGGTACCAGAGACCCAGTACTTC. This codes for CASSQQGWVPETQYF.

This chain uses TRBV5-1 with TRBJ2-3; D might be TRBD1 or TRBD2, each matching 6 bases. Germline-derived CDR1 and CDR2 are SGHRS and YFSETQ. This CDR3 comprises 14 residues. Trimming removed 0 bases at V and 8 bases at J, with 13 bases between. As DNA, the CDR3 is TGCGCCAGCAGCTTGGCCGGGGGCCCAGGTACGCAGTATTTT. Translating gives CASSLAGGPGTQYF.

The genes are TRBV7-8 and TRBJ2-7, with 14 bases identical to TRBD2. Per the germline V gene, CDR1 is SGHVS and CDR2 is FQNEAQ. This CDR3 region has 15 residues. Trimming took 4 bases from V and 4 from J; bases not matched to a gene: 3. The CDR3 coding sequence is TGTGCCAGCAGCTCCCGACTAGCGGGAGGGTACGAGCAGTACTTC. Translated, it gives CASSSRLAGGYEQYF.

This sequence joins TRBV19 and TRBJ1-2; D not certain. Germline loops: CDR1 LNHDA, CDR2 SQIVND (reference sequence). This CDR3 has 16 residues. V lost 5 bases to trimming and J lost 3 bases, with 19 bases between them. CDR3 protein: CASSPHRTGNDYGYTF. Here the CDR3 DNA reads TGTGCCAGTAGTCCGCACCGGACGGGCAACGACTATGGCTACACCTTC.

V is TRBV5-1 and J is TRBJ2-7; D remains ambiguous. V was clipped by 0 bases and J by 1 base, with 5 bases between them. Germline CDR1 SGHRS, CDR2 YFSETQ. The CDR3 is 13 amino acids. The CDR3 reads CASSLEQSYEQYF. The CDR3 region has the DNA TGCGCCAGCAGCTTGGAACAGTCCTACGAGCAGTACTTC.

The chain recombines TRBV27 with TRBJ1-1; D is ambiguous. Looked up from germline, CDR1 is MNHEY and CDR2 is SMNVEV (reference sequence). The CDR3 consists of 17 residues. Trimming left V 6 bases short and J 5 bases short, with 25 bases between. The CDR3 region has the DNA TGTGCCAGCAGGGGTCAGGAGGAGGGAGGAGAAATTACTGAAGCTTTCTTT. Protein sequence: CASRGQEEGGEITEAFF.

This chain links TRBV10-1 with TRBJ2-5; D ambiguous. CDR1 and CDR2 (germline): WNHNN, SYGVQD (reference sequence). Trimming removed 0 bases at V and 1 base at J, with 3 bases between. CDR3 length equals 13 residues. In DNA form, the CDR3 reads TGCGCCAGCAGTGAGTCCCTCCAAGAGACCCAGTACTTC. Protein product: CASSESLQETQYF.

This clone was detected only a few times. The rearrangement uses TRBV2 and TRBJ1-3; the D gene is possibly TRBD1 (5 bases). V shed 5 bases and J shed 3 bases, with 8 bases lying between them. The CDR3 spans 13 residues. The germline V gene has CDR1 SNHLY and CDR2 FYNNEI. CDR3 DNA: TGTGCCAGCAGTCGGGGGTATGGAAACACCATATATTTT. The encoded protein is CASSRGYGNTIYF.

This CDR3 is CASSFGGLGETQYF. In nucleotides, the CDR3 is TGCGCCAGCAGCTTCGGGGGGTTGGGAGAGACCCAGTACTTC. This rearrangement joins TRBV5-1 to TRBJ2-5; TRBD2 matches at 7 bases. Germline V gene lookup returns CDR1 SGHRS and CDR2 YFSETQ. The ends lost 2 bases at V and 4 bases at J; junction bases unmatched: 5. The CDR3 consists of 14 residues. Variable domain in full (rest from reference TRBV5-1 and TRBJ2-5): KAGVTQTPRYLIKTRGQQVTLSCSPISGHRSVSWYQQTPGQGLQFLFEYFSETQRNKGNFPGRFSGRQFSNSRSEMNVSTLELGDSALYLCASSFGGLGETQYFGPGTRLLVL.

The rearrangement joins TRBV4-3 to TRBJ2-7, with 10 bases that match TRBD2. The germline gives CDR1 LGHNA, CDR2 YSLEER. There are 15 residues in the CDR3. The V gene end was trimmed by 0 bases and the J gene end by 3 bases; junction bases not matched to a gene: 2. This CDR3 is CASSQEPSGGYEQYF. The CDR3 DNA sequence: TGCGCCAGCAGCCAAGAACCTAGCGGGGGCTACGAGCAGTACTTC.

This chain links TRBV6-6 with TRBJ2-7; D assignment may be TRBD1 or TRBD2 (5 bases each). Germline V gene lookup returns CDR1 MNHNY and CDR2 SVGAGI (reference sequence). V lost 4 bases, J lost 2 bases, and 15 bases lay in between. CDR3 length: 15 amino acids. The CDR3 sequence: CASSSPGDVTYEQYF. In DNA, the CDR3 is TGTGCCAGCAGTTCCCCCGGGGACGTAACCTACGAGCAGTACTTC.

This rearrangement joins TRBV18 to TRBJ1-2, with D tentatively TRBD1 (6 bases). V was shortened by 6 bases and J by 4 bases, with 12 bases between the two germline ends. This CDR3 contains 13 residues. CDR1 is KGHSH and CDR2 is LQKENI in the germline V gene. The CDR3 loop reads CASSLGQLYGYTF. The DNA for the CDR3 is TGTGCCAGCTCCCTCGGACAGCTCTATGGCTACACCTTC.

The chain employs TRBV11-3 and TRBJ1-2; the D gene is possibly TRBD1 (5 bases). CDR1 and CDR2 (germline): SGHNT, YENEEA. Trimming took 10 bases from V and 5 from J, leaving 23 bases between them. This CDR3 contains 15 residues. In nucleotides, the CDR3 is TGTGCCAATAAACAGGCGACTAGCTGGATTTATGGCTACACCTTC. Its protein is CANKQATSWIYGYTF.